These 23 T cell receptor beta chains share one sample of origin, sequenced in a study of blood T cell repertoires in COVID-19. Measured with immunoSEQ multiplex PCR; TCRdb has only the in-frame clones, and not every one. The sample lists roughly 250,000 clones; around 86% were seen once. Sequencing was performed on peripheral blood. The receptor source for this set is a man between 35 and 55 years old who had recovered from COVID-19.

This clone came up once. The genes are TRBV5-1 and TRBJ2-5; 7 nucleotides line up with TRBD2. The trim removed 4 bases at V and 7 bases at J, leaving 10 bases unmatched. CDR3 length equals 14 residues. Germline CDR1 is SGHRS and CDR2 is YFSETQ. CDR3 nucleotides: TGCGCCAGCAGCCGGTCGGCGGGAGTCAGGACCCAGTACTTC. It codes for CASSRSAGVRTQYF.

The chain links TRBV6-5 to TRBJ2-2; D not certain. The CDR3 covers 15 residues. Trimming pared 3 bases from V and 0 bases from J, leaving 8 bases between. CDR1 is MNHEY and CDR2 is SVGAGI in the germline V gene. The CDR3 DNA reads TGTGCCAGCAGTTATTTACCGGCGAACACCGGGGAGCTGTTTTTT. Protein: CASSYLPANTGELFF.

This clone was detected only a few times. CDR3 nucleotide sequence: TGTGCCATCAGTGAGTCGACTATTCAGCCCCAGCATTTT. Protein product: CAISESTIQPQHF. The genes are TRBV10-3 and TRBJ1-5; no definite D call. V was pared by 0 bases and J by 6 bases, with 6 bases between. The CDR3 contains 13 residues. The germline V gene encodes CDR1 ENHRY and CDR2 SYGVKD.

The chain has TRBV11-3 and TRBJ2-1; 9 bases agree with TRBD2. The junction had 6 bases not matched to a gene; V was cut back by 5 bases and J by 4 bases. Germline CDR1 is SGHNT and CDR2 is YENEEA. This CDR3 region has 15 residues. The CDR3 region is CASSNRLAAYNEQFF. The CDR3 DNA reads TGTGCCAGCAGCAACCGACTAGCGGCGTACAATGAGCAGTTCTTC.

The chain joins TRBV28 to TRBJ1-2; TRBD1 agrees at 10 bases. CDR3 length: 15 amino acids. J gave up 4 bases and V 2 bases, and 4 bases lay outside the gene matches. CDR1 is MDHEN and CDR2 is SYDVKM in the germline V gene. CDR3 protein: CASSLAWTGGYGYTF. The CDR3 nucleotides are TGTGCCAGCAGTTTAGCCTGGACAGGGGGCTATGGCTACACCTTC.

This clone was seen a handful of times. The J gene is TRBJ2-3, the V gene TRBV24-1; TRBD1 matches at 8 bases. V was clipped by 2 bases and J by 5 bases; unmatched bases: 2. CDR1 and CDR2 (germline): KGHDR, SFDVKD. The CDR3 consists of 14 residues. For the CDR3, the DNA is TGTGCCACCAGTGATTCTACAGGGGGAGATACGCAGTATTTT. Translated: CATSDSTGGDTQYF.

The rearrangement joins TRBV19 to TRBJ2-1, with 8 bases matching TRBD2. CDR1 LNHDA and CDR2 SQIVND come from the germline V gene (reference sequence). This CDR3 is built from 15 residues. The V and J ends lost 5 bases and 7 bases, in that order; junction bases with no gene match: 10. CDR3 residues: CASSLGGVAGNEQFF. The CDR3 region has the DNA TGTGCCAGTAGTCTCGGGGGGGTGGCAGGGAATGAGCAGTTCTTC.

The CDR3 bases are TGTGCCAGCAGCCCGGGACAGGGCGCTGAAAAACTGTTTTTT. Protein product: CASSPGQGAEKLFF. This chain links TRBV7-2 with TRBJ1-4; 9 bases are a match to TRBD1. V was clipped by 5 bases and J by 7 bases; unmatched bases: 5. The CDR3 is 14 residues long. Germline CDR1 reads SGHTA; CDR2 reads FQGNSA.

The chain employs TRBV21-1 and TRBJ2-7; the D call in the table, TRBD2, was not verified against the DNA. TRBV21-1 is flagged as a pseudogene. CDR3 size: 17 residues. CDR3 in amino acids: CASSKDGNSGSAYEQYF. CDR3 sequence (DNA): TGTGCCAGCAGCAAAGATGGGAATAGCGGGAGCGCCTACGAGCAGTACTTC.

The chain employs TRBV7-8 and TRBJ2-3; D unresolved. Trimming left V 2 bases short and J 0 bases short, with 12 bases between. The CDR3 runs 16 residues. Per the germline V gene, CDR1 is SGHVS and CDR2 is FQNEAQ. CDR3 sequence: CASSLRGPPSTDTQYF. The DNA of the CDR3 is TGTGCCAGCAGCTTAAGAGGTCCTCCAAGCACAGATACGCAGTATTTT.

This chain joins TRBV5-1 and TRBJ2-1; D call uncertain. The CDR3 contains 14 residues. Germline values: CDR1 SGHRS, CDR2 YFSETQ. Deletions cut 0 bases from V and 6 bases from J, with 10 bases between. DNA for the CDR3: TGCGCCAGCAGCTTGGCTGCTGGCACCAATGAGCAGTTCTTC. Residues: CASSLAAGTNEQFF.

The chain has TRBV30 and TRBJ2-3, with D maybe TRBD2 (6 bases). The CDR3 runs to 17 residues. The germline V and J ends were trimmed by 8 bases and 3 bases, with 27 bases remaining between them. Germline CDR1 GTSNPN, CDR2 SVGIG (reference sequence). The CDR3 is CALKGTGRLVLTDTQYF. The CDR3 coding sequence is TGTGCCCTAAAAGGGACTGGGAGGTTGGTTTTGACAGATACGCAGTATTTT.

V gene TRBV6-7 combines with J gene TRBJ1-1; the D gene is possibly TRBD1 (5 bases). TRBV6-7 is annotated as an ORF whose role is uncertain. Trimming took 6 bases from V and 5 from J, leaving 16 bases between them. CDR3 length equals 14 residues. The CDR3 nucleotides read TGTGCCAGCAGCCGCCGGGGGAGGAAAACTGAAGCTTTCTTT. Amino acids: CASSRRGRKTEAFF.

The genes are TRBV6-5 and TRBJ1-6; D not certain. CDR3 size: 15 residues. Germline V gives CDR1 MNHEY, CDR2 SVGAGI. Trimming shortened V by 2 bases and J by 6 bases, and 11 bases separated the two germline ends. The CDR3 coding sequence is TGTGCCAGCAGTTACCAATGGGCGACTAATTCACCCCTCCACTTT. This codes for CASSYQWATNSPLHF.

The chain carries TRBV2 and TRBJ1-5; no clear D gene. In germline, CDR1 is SNHLY, CDR2 FYNNEI. The CDR3 consists of 13 residues. V shed 4 bases and J shed 2 bases, with 6 bases lying between them. In DNA, the CDR3 is TGTGCCAGCAGTGTTCGAGGCAATCAGCCCCAGCATTTT. It yields the protein CASSVRGNQPQHF.

V and J are TRBV3-1 (or the pseudogene TRBV3-2) and TRBJ2-2, with a possible D match to TRBD2 (5 bases). This CDR3 is 18 amino acids long. Per the germline V gene, CDR1 is LGHDT and CDR2 is YNNKEL (reference sequence). Trimming stripped 0 bases from V and 3 bases from J, with 17 bases between. Here the CDR3 reads CASSQEMIRGPYTGELFF. The CDR3 bases are TGTGCCAGCAGCCAAGAAATGATCCGAGGGCCCTACACCGGGGAGCTGTTTTTT.

The chain has TRBV7-8 and TRBJ1-5; 7 bases line up with TRBD1. Unmatched junction bases numbered 16, after V lost 6 bases and J lost 5 bases. This CDR3 comprises 17 residues. Germline V gene data show CDR1 as SGHVS and CDR2 as FQNEAQ. CDR3 loop: CASSLLLAGGFYQPQHF. In DNA form, the CDR3 reads TGTGCCAGCAGTCTTCTCCTCGCAGGGGGATTCTATCAGCCCCAGCATTTT.

J is TRBJ2-5 and V is TRBV28; 12 positions agree with TRBD2. CDR3 size: 16 residues. Germline loops: CDR1 MDHEN, CDR2 SYDVKM. After removal of 5 bases from V and 5 bases from J, the junction contained 9 bases not matched to a gene. CDR3 DNA sequence: TGTGCCAGCAGTGCTTCCGGCGGGACTAGCGGGGAGACCCAGTACTTC. Its translation: CASSASGGTSGETQYF. The full variable domain, rest sourced from reference TRBV28 and TRBJ2-5, is DVKVTQSSRYLVKRTGEKVFLECVQDMDHENMFWYRQDPGLGLRLIYFSYDVKMKEKGDIPEGYSVSREKKERFSLILESASTNQTSMYLCASSASGGTSGETQYFGPGTRLLVL.

The chain recombines TRBV6-6 with TRBJ2-7; 7 nucleotides agree with TRBD1. There are 12 residues in the CDR3. Germline trimming cut 8 bases from V and 3 bases from J; bases unmatched to any gene: 4. From germline, CDR1 is MNHNY and CDR2 SVGAGI (reference sequence). The CDR3 here is CASAAGGYEQYF. As DNA, the CDR3 is TGTGCCAGCGCTGCAGGGGGCTACGAGCAGTACTTC.

J is TRBJ2-1 and V is TRBV27, with 8 bases identical to TRBD2. CDR3 length: 15 amino acids. Germline CDR1 reads MNHEY; CDR2 reads SMNVEV (reference sequence). J gave up 4 bases and V 8 bases, and 10 bases lay outside the gene matches. CDR3 coding DNA: TGTGCCAGCTCCCAAGGTAGCGGGAATTACAATGAGCAGTTCTTC. Translated, it gives CASSQGSGNYNEQFF.

The chain carries TRBV7-9 and TRBJ2-7, with D possibly TRBD1 on 6 matching bases. Germline CDR1 reads SEHNR; CDR2 reads FQNEAQ (reference sequence). The CDR3 is 13 amino acids. Trimming removed 6 bases at V and 3 bases at J, with 12 bases between. CDR3: CASSAGARYEQYF. In DNA form, the CDR3 reads TGTGCCAGCAGTGCAGGGGCCCGCTACGAGCAGTACTTC.

As regards this clone: The CDR3 does not end in the conserved phenylalanine or tryptophan, so this is likely a read error. The DNA is left out, because the CDR3 cannot be placed on it with certainty; the CDR3 is given as TCRdb lists it. The V gene is TRBV2, the J gene TRBJ1-5. Germline V gene sequence: CDR1 SNHLY, CDR2 FYNNEI. The CDR3 is made up of 14 amino acids, end residues included. CDR3 loop: CASSEGRGASTDKI.

This clone has just a few counts. The J gene is TRBJ2-3, the V gene TRBV7-9; D possibly corresponds to TRBD2 (6 bases). The V end lost 4 bases, the J end lost 2 bases, and 10 bases lay between the germline ends. Germline loops: CDR1 SEHNR, CDR2 FQNEAQ (reference sequence). The CDR3 runs to 14 residues. CDR3 region: CASSSEGSTDTQYF. In nucleotides, the CDR3 is TGTGCCAGCAGCTCGGAGGGGTCCACAGATACGCAGTATTTT.